Below are 11 T cell receptor beta chains sequenced from a single sample in a study of regulatory T cells in long-lasting Graves disease (dated by TCRdb to about 2021). The library was generated by multiplex PCR. This sample was sequenced with an Illumina HiSeq 4000. To build TCR beta libraries, CDR3 regions were amplified by Arm-PCR using iRepertoire HTBI primers. The raw public reads went through TCRdb reprocessing: fastp at Q25, MiXCR clone calling, in-frame beta chains kept. Rows matching on CDR3 protein sequence are summarized as one entry with the most common DNA and genes. Across this sample there are around 450,000 distinct CDR3 sequences, with roughly 21% seen only once. The leading ten clones occupy around 7% of the sample. Sample time point, as interpreted from the label and publication: persistent/refractory GD, antithyroid drugs over 5 years with positive TRAb. RNA was extracted from PBMCs in TRIzol for both TCR sequencing and RNA sequencing.

This specimen consisted of peripheral blood mononuclear cells (PBMCs), obtained when the disease was refractory, from a patient treated with antithyroid drugs. These receptors came from a female donor with Graves disease.

This clonotype was counted ten times or more. The CDR3 DNA reads TGTGCCACCAGTGATCCCCTTGGGGGGCCACACACCGGGGAGCTGTTTTTT. Translation: CATSDPLGGPHTGELFF. The chain has TRBV24-1 and TRBJ2-2; perhaps D is TRBD1 or TRBD2 (6 bases each). Per the germline V gene, CDR1 is KGHDR and CDR2 is SFDVKD. The CDR3 has 17 amino acids. V was trimmed by 3 bases and J by 3 bases, leaving 16 bases between them.

In its sample, this clonotype was seen many times. CDR3 bases: TGTGCCAGCATAGGCGGGAGAAAACCCCGTGTTTCCTACGAGCAGTACTTC. Amino acid sequence: CASIGGRKPRVSYEQYF. J is TRBJ2-7 and V is TRBV2; 7 bases line up with TRBD2. Germline V gene lookup returns CDR1 SNHLY and CDR2 FYNNEI. The CDR3 has 17 residues. After removal of 7 bases from V and 1 base from J, the junction contained 16 bases not matched to a gene.

This rearrangement joins TRBV12-3 or TRBV12-4 to TRBJ2-3, with TRBD2 matching over 8 bases. This CDR3 spans 14 amino acids. V gave up 6 bases and J gave up 5 bases; unmatched junction bases: 7. CDR3 nucleotide sequence: TGTGCCAGCAGGGACGGGAGGGCCGGAGATACGCAGTATTTT. Translating gives CASRDGRAGDTQYF.

This clonotype was seen a few times. V usage is TRBV24-1 and J usage is TRBJ2-7; no clear D. Germline loops: CDR1 KGHDR, CDR2 SFDVKD. CDR3 length: 13 amino acids. The V gene lost 3 bases and the J gene lost 5 bases, with 10 bases spanning the gap. CDR3 DNA: TGTGCCACCAGTGATACTAATATCGACGAGCAGTACTTC. Its translation is CATSDTNIDEQYF.

This clonotype was counted many times. This chain joins TRBV12-3 or TRBV12-4 and TRBJ1-2; D perhaps matches TRBD1 (5 bases). The CDR3 has 13 residues. V lost 3 bases and J 8 bases, leaving 13 bases between the germline ends. The CDR3 sequence is CASSFLRDSGYTF. Written as DNA, the CDR3 is TGTGCCAGCAGTTTCCTCAGGGATAGCGGCTACACCTTC.

This clonotype showed up many times. The chain couples TRBV28 to TRBJ1-5; 9 bases align to TRBD1. This CDR3 region has 16 residues. Losses at the gene ends were 6 bases for V and 5 bases for J; bases not matched to a gene: 11. Germline V lookup: CDR1 MDHEN, CDR2 SYDVKM. The CDR3 coding sequence is TGTGCCAGCAGCCGATCCGGGACAGGGCCCCATCAGCCCCAGCATTTT. Translating it yields CASSRSGTGPHQPQHF.

As for this clonotype: The missing conserved phenylalanine or tryptophan at the end of this CDR3 makes a read error likely. The V gene is TRBV7-2, the J gene TRBJ1-2; D is perhaps TRBD1 (6 bases). CDR1 SGHTA and CDR2 FQGNSA come from the germline V gene. The CDR3 runs 14 residues. V gave up 2 bases and J gave up 3 bases, with 10 bases separating them. This CDR3 is CASSLMGADYGYTL. CDR3 sequence (DNA): TGTGCCAGCAGCTTAATGGGGGCCGACTATGGCTACACCCTC.

This clonotype was counted many times. V gene TRBV6-5 combines with J gene TRBJ1-1, with D possibly TRBD1 on 6 matching bases. The V gene lost 4 bases and the J gene lost 5 bases, with 11 bases spanning the gap. The CDR3 extends over 13 amino acids. Germline CDR1 MNHEY, CDR2 SVGAGI. This chain's CDR3 is CASSWTASTEAFF. CDR3 in DNA: TGTGCCAGCAGTTGGACAGCTAGTACTGAAGCTTTCTTT.

This clonotype was detected ten times or more. V gene TRBV5-1 combines with J gene TRBJ2-5, with a weak D call TRBD2 (5 bases). V lost 5 bases to trimming and J lost 5 bases, with 13 bases between them. Germline V gene sequence: CDR1 SGHRS, CDR2 YFSETQ. The CDR3 loop spans 13 amino acids. CDR3 sequence (DNA): TGCGCCAGCAGGTTGCAAGGCGGGGAGACCCAGTACTTC. It specifies CASRLQGGETQYF.

This clonotype has more than one count but fewer than ten. V gene TRBV4-1 combines with J gene TRBJ1-1, with 7 bases that match TRBD1. This CDR3 has 15 residues. With V trimmed by 1 base and J by 5 bases, 7 bases remained unmatched. In germline, CDR1 is MGHRA, CDR2 YSYEKL. DNA for the CDR3: TGCGCCAGCAGCCAAGGACAGGGCGTTTTGACTGAAGCTTTCTTT. Protein product: CASSQGQGVLTEAFF.

In this sample, this clonotype turned up many times. The chain couples TRBV11-2 to TRBJ2-7; D is uncertain. The length of the CDR3 is 15 residues. The germline V gene has CDR1 SGHAT and CDR2 FQNNGV. V was cut by 5 bases and J by 4 bases, with 18 bases left in between. CDR3 residues: CASSPRRAFGYEQYF. As DNA, the CDR3 is TGTGCCAGCAGCCCCCGTAGGGCGTTTGGATACGAGCAGTACTTC.